The rows below give T cell receptor beta chains drawn from one sample of a study of cytomegalovirus exposure and HLA in healthy donors. The assay was immunoSEQ multiplex PCR, and TCRdb's table has in-frame clones only and misses some. This table lists roughly 43,000 clones. Sequencing used PBMCs. All receptors derive from a woman aged 40-49 years in good health and CMV-seronegative. The CDR3 runs from the conserved cysteine through the conserved F or W. The D gene is left open where the match is weak.

v_call: TRBV11-2
j_call: TRBJ1-2
d_call: TRBD1
cdr3_aa: CASSLDAGTGVYGYTF
cdr3_nt: TGTGCCAGCAGCTTAGACGCCGGGACAGGGGTTTATGGCTACACCTTC

v_call: TRBV9
j_call: TRBJ1-5
d_call: TRBD1
cdr3_aa: CASSVGTGVNQPQHF
cdr3_nt: TGTGCCAGCAGCGTCGGGACAGGGGTCAATCAGCCCCAGCATTTT

v_call: TRBV7-3
j_call: TRBJ2-7
d_call: -
cdr3_aa: CASSPRDSREGKSEQYF
cdr3_nt: TGTGCCAGCAGCCCACGGGACAGCCGGGAGGGGAAGAGCGAGCAGTACTTC

v_call: TRBV6-5
j_call: TRBJ2-2
d_call: -
cdr3_aa: CASSYKRRTNTGELFF
cdr3_nt: TGTGCCAGCAGTTACAAACGCAGGACGAACACCGGGGAGCTGTTTTTT

v_call: TRBV6-1
j_call: TRBJ2-7
d_call: -
cdr3_aa: CASSEEPGYEQYF
cdr3_nt: TGTGCCAGCAGTGAAGAGCCAGGCTACGAGCAGTACTTC

v_call: TRBV20-1
j_call: TRBJ2-7
d_call: -
cdr3_aa: CSATAGEQYF
cdr3_nt: TGCAGTGCTACCGCGGGCGAGCAGTACTTC

v_call: TRBV27
j_call: TRBJ1-1
d_call: -
cdr3_aa: CASSLSLYTEAFF
cdr3_nt: TGTGCCAGCAGTTTATCCTTATACACTGAAGCTTTCTTT

v_call: TRBV28
j_call: TRBJ1-4
d_call: -
cdr3_aa: CATGGVPDTNEKLFF
cdr3_nt: TGTGCCACCGGAGGGGTCCCTGACACTAATGAAAAACTGTTTTTT

v_call: TRBV28
j_call: TRBJ2-7
d_call: TRBD1
cdr3_aa: CASSSGQGWEQYF
cdr3_nt: TGTGCCAGCAGTTCGGGACAGGGGTGGGAGCAGTACTTC

v_call: TRBV18
j_call: TRBJ1-1
d_call: -
cdr3_aa: CASSPLGPGSEDTEAFF
cdr3_nt: TGTGCCAGCTCACCACTTGGTCCTGGATCTGAGGACACTGAAGCTTTCTTT

v_call: TRBV18
j_call: TRBJ1-1
d_call: TRBD1
cdr3_aa: CACRDRVSTEAFF
cdr3_nt: TGTGCCTGCCGGGACAGGGTTTCTACTGAAGCTTTCTTT

v_call: TRBV28
j_call: TRBJ1-2
d_call: TRBD1
cdr3_aa: CASRGRDSDGYTF
cdr3_nt: TGTGCCAGCAGGGGCCGGGACAGCGACGGCTACACCTTC

v_call: TRBV28
j_call: TRBJ1-2
d_call: TRBD1
cdr3_aa: CASSLGDRRYGYTF
cdr3_nt: TGTGCCAGCAGTTTAGGGGACAGACGCTATGGCTACACCTTC

v_call: TRBV9
j_call: TRBJ2-3
d_call: -
cdr3_aa: CASSVFSSEDTDTQYF
cdr3_nt: TGTGCCAGCAGCGTATTTTCTAGCGAGGACACAGATACGCAGTATTTT

v_call: TRBV7-3
j_call: TRBJ2-3
d_call: -
cdr3_aa: CASSSGAIADTQYF
cdr3_nt: TGTGCCAGCTCTTCCGGAGCTATCGCAGATACGCAGTATTTT

v_call: TRBV7-8
j_call: TRBJ1-1
d_call: -
cdr3_aa: CASSLLLTSRREPEAFF
cdr3_nt: TGTGCCAGCAGCTTATTATTGACTTCACGGCGGGAGCCTGAAGCTTTCTTT